This record looks at one TCR beta chain sequence and its context. What it binds is unknown. This table comes from immunoSEQ multiplex PCR, and its TCRdb copy is limited to in-frame clones, with some not included. Among approximately 40,000 clones listed, 80% were seen once. The data derive from a study of OX40 agonist ivuxolimab in advanced cancers. Deletions cut 4 bases from V and 5 bases from J, with 12 bases between. CDR1 is SGHRS and CDR2 is YFSETQ in the germline V gene. The CDR3 consists of 14 residues. Findings and caveats of the study: Clonal expansion by week 6 occurred in CD4+ and CD8+ blood T cells (at 0.1 to 3.0 mg/kg).

The sequencing here drew on CD4+ or CD8+ T cells sorted from blood, taken in a trial of the OX40 agonist ivuxolimab. The chain joins TRBV5-1 to TRBJ1-4; tentative D call: TRBD1 (5 bases). The TCR sequence derives from an adult with an advanced solid tumor such as melanoma, head and neck, liver or kidney cancer. In DNA, the CDR3 is TGCGCCAGCAGCAACCACGGGGGAAATGAAAAACTGTTTTTT. This translates into CASSNHGGNEKLFF.